The 10 T cell receptor beta chains given below trace back to one sample, sequenced in a study of cytomegalovirus exposure and HLA in healthy donors (dated by TCRdb to 2016 to 2017). The method behind the library was the immunoSEQ multiplex PCR assay. For the multiplex PCR, a mixture combining 60 forward primers for TCR Vbeta segments and 13 reverse primers for TCR Jbeta segments was used. The table comes from immuneACCESS by way of TCRdb, which keeps in-frame sequences with V and J called. Part of the clones is missing from these tables; in studies checked, under half for an unresolved V gene and the rest for unknown reasons. The sample yields 160,000 or so clones; about 79% were counted once. The top ten hold less than 8% of the sample. Sequenced: PBMCs. The receptors derive from a man aged 35 to 55 in good health and CMV-seropositive.

The chain uses TRBV19 and TRBJ2-1; 7 bases agree with TRBD2. This CDR3 is built from 15 residues. V was clipped by 6 bases and J by 6 bases; unmatched bases: 11. The germline V gene has CDR1 LNHDA and CDR2 SQIVND (reference sequence). CDR3 protein: CASRTRGSNTNEQFF. The CDR3 nucleotides are TGTGCCAGTAGGACCCGCGGGAGCAATACCAATGAGCAGTTCTTC. The full variable domain, in which reference TRBV19 and TRBJ2-1 provide the parts outside the CDR3, is DGGITQSPKYLFRKEGQNVTLSCEQNLNHDAMYWYRQDPGQGLRLIYYSQIVNDFQKGDIAEGYSVSREKKESFPLTVTSAQKNPTAFYLCASRTRGSNTNEQFFGPGTRLTVL.

This chain uses TRBV5-8 with TRBJ1-5, with 10 positions matching TRBD1. The germline gives CDR1 SGHTS, CDR2 YDEGEE. The CDR3 has 13 amino acids. Unmatched junction bases numbered 5, after V lost 7 bases and J lost 7 bases. The CDR3 loop reads CASRGQGGQPQHF. DNA of the CDR3: TGTGCCAGCCGAGGACAGGGGGGCCAGCCCCAGCATTTT.

The V and J genes are TRBV5-4 and TRBJ1-4; maybe TRBD1 (6 bases). V was cut by 6 bases and J by 3 bases, with 15 bases left in between. CDR3 length: 15 amino acids. Germline values: CDR1 SGHNT, CDR2 YYREEE (reference sequence). CDR3 DNA sequence: TGTGCCAGCAAAAGGGGGGGAAACGCTAATGAAAAACTGTTTTTT. Amino acids: CASKRGGNANEKLFF.

CDR3 DNA sequence: TGTGCCAGCAGACCCGACAGGAGCCTCTATGGCTACACCTTC. Translating gives CASRPDRSLYGYTF. The rearrangement joins TRBV6-5 to TRBJ1-2; TRBD1 might be the D (6 bases). The V gene's germline CDR1 is MNHEY and CDR2 SVGAGI. Trimming left V 6 bases short and J 4 bases short, with 15 bases between. This CDR3 has 14 residues.

The chain combines TRBV10-2 with TRBJ2-7, with TRBD2 matching 10 bases. The germline CDR1 and CDR2 sequences are WSHSY and SAAADI. The CDR3 totals 14 residues. J lost 5 bases, V lost 6 bases, and 7 bases had no gene match. CDR3 in DNA: TGCGCCAGCAGGCTAGCGGGAGACGGGAACGAGCAGTACTTC. It is translated as CASRLAGDGNEQYF.

Written as DNA, the CDR3 is TGCAGCGTTGAGAGGAGGACTAGCGGGAGAGGCGAGCAGTACTTC. Translation: CSVERRTSGRGEQYF. The chain joins TRBV29-1 to TRBJ2-7; 13 bases match TRBD2. CDR3 length equals 15 residues. Germline CDR1 SQVTM, CDR2 ANQGSEA. The V and J ends lost 3 bases and 6 bases, in that order; junction bases with no gene match: 8.

This clone was seen only once. CDR3 amino acids: CASSLAGGSISREQFF. The CDR3 DNA reads TGTGCCAGCAGCTTAGCCGGCGGGAGTATCTCTCGAGAGCAGTTCTTC. This chain uses TRBV7-6 with TRBJ2-1, with 7 positions matching TRBD2. Losses at the gene ends were 0 bases for V and 10 bases for J; bases not matched to a gene: 12. CDR1 is SGHVS, CDR2 FNYEAQ, per germline. There are 16 residues in the CDR3.

The rearrangement links TRBV2 to TRBJ2-1; no firm D call. This CDR3 contains 14 residues. The germline gives CDR1 SNHLY, CDR2 FYNNEI. V gave up 6 bases and J gave up 5 bases, with 14 bases separating them. CDR3 amino acids: CASSPRGPDNEQFF. CDR3 DNA: TGTGCCAGCAGCCCTCGTGGGCCTGACAATGAGCAGTTCTTC.

This CDR3 reads CASRSGTGGLYEQYF. The CDR3 DNA sequence: TGTGCCAGCAGGTCCGGGACAGGGGGCCTCTACGAGCAGTACTTC. This sequence joins TRBV5-4 and TRBJ2-7, with TRBD1 matching over 12 bases. The CDR3 is 15 residues long. CDR1 is SGHNT and CDR2 is YYREEE in the germline V gene (reference sequence). The J segment lost 3 bases and the V segment lost 5 bases, leaving 6 bases of the junction unmatched.

In this sample, this clone turned up a few times. This chain connects TRBV7-3 to TRBJ2-2; TRBD1 aligns across 9 bases. From germline, CDR1 is SGHTA and CDR2 FQGTGA. The CDR3 has 17 amino acids. Trimming took 5 bases from V and 5 from J; bases not matched to a gene: 12. The CDR3 loop reads CASSPQPGQGWTGELFF. CDR3 sequence (DNA): TGTGCCAGCAGCCCCCAGCCGGGACAGGGCTGGACCGGGGAGCTGTTTTTT.